One sample yielded the 20 T cell receptor beta chains listed below, sequenced in a study of lymphopenia after photon versus proton radiotherapy. Measured with immunoSEQ multiplex PCR; TCRdb has only the in-frame clones, and not every one. The data contain 150,000 to 200,000 clones, 70% to 90% of them singletons. Sequenced material: peripheral blood, taken from a patient treated with photon-based radiotherapy. These receptor sequences come from a man in his fifties or sixties with gastric cancer.

This CDR3 is CASRERAGDTSGNEQFF. In nucleotides, the CDR3 is TGTGCCAGCAGGGAGAGGGCGGGAGATACATCTGGCAATGAGCAGTTCTTC. The rearrangement links TRBV2 to TRBJ2-1, with TRBD2 matching over 7 bases. V dropped 6 bases and J dropped 6; count of bases not matched to a gene: 17. Germline CDR1 reads SNHLY; CDR2 reads FYNNEI. The CDR3 length is 17 residues.

V and J are TRBV9 and TRBJ2-7, with 11 bases lining up with TRBD2. V was clipped by 10 bases and J by 2 bases; unmatched bases: 8. Per the germline V gene, CDR1 is SGDLS and CDR2 is YYNGEE. The CDR3 is 14 amino acids. The CDR3 spells CASSGTSGPYEQYF. Here the CDR3 DNA reads TGTGCCTCCTCCGGGACTAGCGGTCCCTACGAGCAGTACTTC. Filled out from reference TRBV9 and TRBJ2-7, the complete variable domain reads DSGVTQTPKHLITATGQRVTLRCSPRSGDLSVYWYQQSLDQGLQFLIQYYNGEERAKGNILERFSAQQFPDLHSELNLSSLELGDSALYFCASSGTSGPYEQYFGPGTRLTVT.

The chain couples TRBV11-2 to TRBJ2-7, with TRBD2 matching over 9 bases. The CDR3 length is 13 residues. CDR1 is SGHAT, CDR2 FQNNGV, per germline. Germline trimming cut 1 base from V and 10 bases from J; bases unmatched to any gene: 5. Written as DNA, the CDR3 is TGTGCCAGCAGCTTAGGGCTAGCGGGACGACAGTACTTC. Translated: CASSLGLAGRQYF.

The chain employs TRBV4-3 and TRBJ2-7; D is unresolved. CDR1 and CDR2 (germline): LGHNA, YSLEER. The CDR3 has 17 amino acids. V lost 2 bases and J 2 bases, leaving 19 bases between the germline ends. The CDR3 DNA reads TGCGCCAGCAGCCAACCCCCCCGACATCGATCCACCTACGAGCAGTACTTC. Encoded protein: CASSQPPRHRSTYEQYF.

The chain combines TRBV5-1 with TRBJ2-7, with 7 bases that match TRBD2. With 2 bases clipped from V and 7 bases from J, the junction kept 9 bases outside the gene matches. This CDR3 has 14 amino acids. CDR1 is SGHRS, CDR2 YFSETQ, per germline. The DNA of the CDR3 is TGCGCCAGCAGCTTAGGCGGGGGAGAGGCTGAGCAGTACTTC. This gives the protein CASSLGGGEAEQYF.

This clone was found once. DNA of the CDR3: TGTGCCAGCAGCTTTATCGGGACCGGCGGGGAGGAGACCCAGTACTTC. It encodes CASSFIGTGGEETQYF. This chain connects TRBV7-6 to TRBJ2-5, with a weak D call TRBD2 (6 bases). Looked up from germline, CDR1 is SGHVS and CDR2 is FNYEAQ. This CDR3 is 16 amino acids long. V lost 3 bases and J lost 5, with 19 bases in between.

This chain joins TRBV7-9 and TRBJ2-7; possibly TRBD2 for D (5 bases). There are 16 residues in the CDR3. Trimming stripped 1 base from V and 4 bases from J, with 17 bases between. Per germline, CDR1 SEHNR and CDR2 FQNEAQ (reference sequence). The CDR3 protein is CASSLVVDKRRYEQYF. The CDR3 nucleotides are TGTGCCAGCAGCTTAGTAGTTGACAAGCGGAGGTACGAGCAGTACTTC.

J is TRBJ2-4 and V is TRBV4-1; D might be TRBD2 (5 bases). The CDR3 runs to 18 residues. The ends were cut back, 0 bases at V and 2 bases at J, with 17 bases in the middle. From germline, CDR1 is MGHRA and CDR2 YSYEKL. CDR3 amino acids: CASSQEGWRYGTKNIQYF. Here the CDR3 DNA reads TGCGCCAGCAGCCAAGAAGGTTGGAGGTACGGGACCAAAAACATTCAGTACTTC.

Here the CDR3 reads CASSLERGTAYNEQFF. CDR3 DNA: TGTGCCAGCAGCTTGGAACGCGGGACTGCCTACAATGAGCAGTTCTTC. The chain is built from TRBV5-6 and TRBJ2-1, with D possibly being TRBD2 (6 bases). CDR1 is SGHDT and CDR2 is YYEEEE in the germline V gene. This CDR3 has 16 amino acids. The V gene lost 0 bases and the J gene lost 2 bases, with 12 bases spanning the gap.

J is TRBJ2-7 and V is TRBV10-2; 11 bases align to TRBD2. There are 20 residues in the CDR3. CDR1 WSHSY and CDR2 SAAADI come from the germline V gene. The V gene end was trimmed by 2 bases and the J gene end by 1 base; junction bases not matched to a gene: 16. The CDR3 DNA reads TGCGCCAGCAGTGAGGTTGGGGCTAGCGGGAGGTTAGTTAGGTCCTACGAGCAGTACTTC. Translation gives CASSEVGASGRLVRSYEQYF.

The gene calls are TRBV7-2 and TRBJ1-2; 7 bases map to TRBD1. The CDR3 sequence is 16 residues long. Per germline, CDR1 SGHTA and CDR2 FQGNSA. The ends lost 0 bases at V and 4 bases at J; junction bases unmatched: 8. CDR3: CASSLASGGGVYGYTF. The CDR3 DNA reads TGTGCCAGCAGCTTAGCGAGTGGAGGGGGCGTCTATGGCTACACCTTC.

The chain couples TRBV7-9 to TRBJ1-1, with D possibly matching TRBD1 (6 bases). Germline assignment: CDR1 SEHNR and CDR2 FQNEAQ (reference sequence). This CDR3 is 14 amino acids long. Trimming took off 8 bases at V and 4 bases at J, with 17 bases between the two ends. CDR3 coding DNA: TGTGCCAGCCTCCCACGAGGGGGATTCACTGAAGCTTTCTTT. Translated, it gives CASLPRGGFTEAFF.

The gene calls are TRBV19 and TRBJ1-1; no definite D call. Trimming left V 7 bases short and J 2 bases short, with 11 bases between. This CDR3 has 13 amino acids. CDR1 and CDR2 from the germline V gene are LNHDA and SQIVND (reference sequence). The CDR3 DNA is TGTGCCAGTACCCTAGTGGGAAACACTGAAGCTTTCTTT. Translating gives CASTLVGNTEAFF.

This clone was observed a few times. This chain links TRBV10-3 with TRBJ2-6, with D possibly TRBD1 on 6 matching bases. In germline, CDR1 is ENHRY, CDR2 SYGVKD. This CDR3 comprises 15 residues. Trimming stripped 10 bases from V and 6 bases from J, with 19 bases between. The CDR3 DNA sequence: TGTGCCAGTGGGACAACCGCCTTCGAGGCCAACGTCCTGACTTTC. This encodes CASGTTAFEANVLTF.

This chain uses TRBV28 with TRBJ2-7, with TRBD2 matching 9 bases. The trim removed 6 bases at V and 7 bases at J, leaving 13 bases unmatched. CDR1 is MDHEN, CDR2 SYDVKM, per germline. The CDR3 totals 15 residues. CDR3 residues: CASRLRAGGRREQYF. The CDR3 bases are TGTGCCAGCAGGTTAAGGGCGGGAGGGCGAAGGGAGCAGTACTTC.

This clone was observed a single time. The CDR3 spells CSARSVGGYTF. The CDR3 coding sequence is TGCAGTGCGAGGAGCGTGGGGGGCTACACCTTC. This rearrangement joins TRBV20-1 to TRBJ1-2, with D uncertain. Between the trimmed V and J ends, which lost 6 bases and 8 bases, there was a span of 13 bases. This CDR3 is built from 11 residues. Per the germline V gene, CDR1 is DFQATT and CDR2 is SNEGSKA (reference sequence).

The rearrangement joins TRBV28 to TRBJ2-7; D is possibly TRBD1 or TRBD2 (5 bases each). The CDR3 spans 11 residues. Germline CDR1 is MDHEN and CDR2 is SYDVKM. The CDR3 DNA sequence: TGTGCGACGGGACCGGCCTACGAGCAGTACTTC. Translation gives CATGPAYEQYF.

CDR3 loop: CASSPPLRYEQYF. DNA for the CDR3: TGTGCCAGCTCACCACCCCTACGATACGAGCAGTACTTC. The V and J genes are TRBV18 and TRBJ2-7; D gene unclear. The CDR3 totals 13 residues. Germline V CDR1 and CDR2: KGHSH, LQKENI. The germline V and J ends were trimmed by 0 bases and 4 bases, with 7 bases remaining between them.

CDR3 residues: CASSVTGPNTGELFF. Written as DNA, the CDR3 is TGTGCCAGCAGCGTAACGGGGCCCAACACCGGGGAGCTGTTTTTT. This chain uses TRBV9 with TRBJ2-2; D is tentatively TRBD1 or TRBD2 (5 bases each). This CDR3 has 15 residues. Trimming pared 1 base from V and 2 bases from J, leaving 9 bases between. Per the germline V gene, CDR1 is SGDLS and CDR2 is YYNGEE.

The chain has TRBV6-5 and TRBJ1-4; D might be TRBD1 (6 bases). This CDR3 region has 14 residues. Trimming took 6 bases from V and 5 from J, leaving 13 bases between them. The germline V gene encodes CDR1 MNHEY and CDR2 SVGAGI. CDR3: CASSRGEGNEKLFF. The CDR3 nucleotides read TGTGCCAGCAGCAGGGGTGAGGGAAATGAAAAACTGTTTTTT.